This is a list of T cell receptor beta chains from one sample in a study of T-cell memory formation after mild COVID-19. From the 5' RACE reads, TCRdb called clonotypes with MiXCR, one entry per CDR3 protein. The profile shows about 33,000 distinct CDR3 sequences, roughly 21% of them singletons. Sequencing was performed on PBMCs or a T cell subset sorted from them (not recorded which). The receptors come from an adult who had mild COVID-19 (a few samples of this study predate the infection). Cell type and time point are not known. The CDR3 runs from the conserved cysteine through the conserved F or W. The D gene is left open where the match is weak. Not every row has a clone size; where given, it reads once, few, many or a size class.

v_gene,d_gene,abundance,j_gene,CDR3nt,CDR3aa
TRBV23-1,.,.,TRBJ2-7,TGCGCCACGCCGGGACGAAGCTCCTACGAGCAGTACTTC,CATPGRSSYEQYF
TRBV6-5,.,many,TRBJ1-1,TGTGCCAGCAGACGGGACGGGAACACTGAAGCTTTCTTT,CASRRDGNTEAFF
TRBV4-3,TRBD1,few,TRBJ2-3,TGCGCCAGCAGCCAAGAAGGACAGGGGGGTTTAGATACGCAGTATTTT,CASSQEGQGGLDTQYF
TRBV28,TRBD2,many,TRBJ2-5,TGTGCCAGCAGTACTAGCGGGAGGGTAACCGGAGAGACCCAGTACTTC,CASSTSGRVTGETQYF
TRBV7-2,TRBD2,many,TRBJ2-1,TGTGCCAGCAGCTTAGATAGCGGGAGGGGGAATGAGCAGTTCTTC,CASSLDSGRGNEQFF
TRBV7-9,TRBD2,many,TRBJ2-1,TGTGCCAGCAGAACAGGACTAGCGGGAGGATCTGAGCAGTTCTTC,CASRTGLAGGSEQFF
TRBV12-3/TRBV12-4,TRBD2,many,TRBJ2-7,TGTGCCAGCAGTTTAGCGGGGGGGATCTACGAGCAGTACTTC,CASSLAGGIYEQYF
TRBV29-1,.,once,TRBJ2-7,TGCAGCGTTGAAGAGAACAGAGCCTACGAGCAGTACTTC,CSVEENRAYEQYF
TRBV19,.,many,TRBJ2-5,TGTGCCAGTAGTATAAGGAGGGGAGAGACCCAGTACTTC,CASSIRRGETQYF
TRBV7-6,TRBD1,.,TRBJ2-3,TGTGCCAGCAGCCCACTAGCAACTACAGGGGGACAGGGCACAGATACGCAGTATTTT,CASSPLATTGGQGTDTQYF
TRBV6-5,.,many,TRBJ2-7,TGTGCCAGCAGTTACGAGGGCTTTCGATACGAGCAGTACTTC,CASSYEGFRYEQYF
TRBV6-1,.,many,TRBJ1-3,TGTGCCACCGACCGGGGACCGAGCCTCGGAAACACCATATATTTT,CATDRGPSLGNTIYF
TRBV5-5,.,many,TRBJ2-5,TGTGCCAGCAGCTGGACTGGGAAAGAGACCCAGTACTTC,CASSWTGKETQYF
TRBV5-1,.,many,TRBJ1-1,TGCGCCAGCAGGGGGGGGGACACTGAAGCTTTCTTT,CASRGGDTEAFF
TRBV15,.,many,TRBJ1-5,TGTGCCACCAGCCTCGGCAATCAGCCCCAGCATTTT,CATSLGNQPQHF
TRBV7-2,TRBD1,.,TRBJ1-2,TGTGCCAGCAGCACTGGGACGCAGGGGGGCTATGGCTACACCTTC,CASSTGTQGGYGYTF
TRBV9,.,.,TRBJ1-2,TGTGCCAGCAGCGTTTGGGGGAACTATGGCTACACCTTC,CASSVWGNYGYTF
TRBV11-2,TRBD2,once,TRBJ2-3,TGTGCCAGCAGCCCCCTTAGCGGGAAAGGGGATACGCAGTATTTT,CASSPLSGKGDTQYF
TRBV11-1,TRBD1,many,TRBJ2-1,TGTGCCAGCAGCCGGACAGGGAACTTCTACAATGAGCAGTTCTTC,CASSRTGNFYNEQFF
TRBV18,.,many,TRBJ2-3,TGTGCCAGCTCACCACCTAGCACAGATACGCAGTATTTT,CASSPPSTDTQYF
TRBV7-2,.,few,TRBJ2-2,TGTGCCAGCAGCTTATTAACGGGGTACGGCGGGGAGCTGTTTTTT,CASSLLTGYGGELFF
TRBV10-3,TRBD1,many,TRBJ2-7,TGTGCCATCAGTGAAGGGACAGGGTACGAGCAGTACTTC,CAISEGTGYEQYF
TRBV4-1,.,.,TRBJ1-2,TGCGCCAGCAGCCAAGCTTCGGGGGCGAGTGGCTACACCTTC,CASSQASGASGYTF
TRBV5-5,.,many,TRBJ2-5,TGTGCCAGCAGCTTGCCGACAGTACAAGAGACCCAGTACTTC,CASSLPTVQETQYF
TRBV7-2,.,many,TRBJ2-1,TGTGCCAGCAGCTTAAGACGTCAAAACAATGAGCAGTTCTTC,CASSLRRQNNEQFF
TRBV15,TRBD1,many,TRBJ1-6,TGTGCCACCAGCAGAGACTTCGGGACAGGGGCACCCCTCCACTTT,CATSRDFGTGAPLHF
TRBV20-1,.,.,TRBJ1-5,TGCAGTGCCCCCTCCGGGGGATGGCAGCCCCAGCATTTT,CSAPSGGWQPQHF
TRBV29-1,TRBD1,.,TRBJ1-1,TGCAGCGTTGGAAGACAGGGGGCGCGAACTGAAGCTTTCTTT,CSVGRQGARTEAFF
TRBV7-2,.,many,TRBJ2-2,TGTGCCAGCAGCTTAGCAGGGTTTGAAACCGGGGAGCTGTTTTTT,CASSLAGFETGELFF
TRBV12-3/TRBV12-4,.,many,TRBJ1-2,TGTGCCAGCGATCCGAGGGGGAACTATGGCTACACCTTC,CASDPRGNYGYTF
TRBV7-9,.,many,TRBJ2-7,TGTGCCAGCAGCCTCGACAGCGAGCAGTACTTC,CASSLDSEQYF
TRBV5-1,.,many,TRBJ1-2,TGCGCCAGCAGCTTGGCCGAGGCAGGTTATGGCTACACCTTC,CASSLAEAGYGYTF
TRBV6-6,.,many,TRBJ1-2,TGTGCCACACAACAGACCACGGGCTCGGGCCTCTATGGCTACACCTTC,CATQQTTGSGLYGYTF
TRBV19,.,medium-sized,TRBJ2-3,TGTGCCAGTAGTATAGGCCCTAGCACAGATACGCAGTATTTT,CASSIGPSTDTQYF
TRBV20-1,.,.,TRBJ2-5,TGCAGTGCTAGGCGCCCCGGGGCCCCGGTTATCGAGGAGACCCAGTACTTC,CSARRPGAPVIEETQYF
TRBV7-9,.,.,TRBJ2-1,TGTGCCAGCAGCTTAGTGGGGCAGGGGCTAGGGAATGAGCAGTTCTTC,CASSLVGQGLGNEQFF
TRBV18,TRBD1,many,TRBJ2-1,TGTGCCAGCTCAACCGGGACAGGGGGAACGAATGAGCAGTTCTTC,CASSTGTGGTNEQFF
TRBV12-3/TRBV12-4,.,.,TRBJ1-5,TGTGCCAGCAGCCGGGCCCGCCAGGCGAGCAATCAGCCCCAGCATTTT,CASSRARQASNQPQHF
TRBV7-2,TRBD2,many,TRBJ2-7,TGTGCCAGCAGCTTAGCAGTGGGTAGCGGGATTTTATCGGACTACGAGCAGTACTTC,CASSLAVGSGILSDYEQYF
TRBV21-1,.,many,TRBJ2-5,TGTGCCAGCAGCTTGACTAGCGGGAGCGTGGAGACCCAGTACTTC,CASSLTSGSVETQYF
TRBV5-1,TRBD2,many,TRBJ2-1,TGCGCCAGCACCTCCGGGACTAGCGGGAGTAATGAGCAGTTCTTC,CASTSGTSGSNEQFF
TRBV21-1,.,many,TRBJ1-5,TGTGCCAGCACCCCATCGGTGGGACGAACTCTATCCGCTAGCAATCAGCCCCAGCATTTT,CASTPSVGRTLSASNQPQHF
TRBV5-1,TRBD2,many,TRBJ2-1,TGCGCCAGCAGCTTATCCAAAGGATCGACACGGGAGGGCTCCTACAATGAGCAGTTCTTC,CASSLSKGSTREGSYNEQFF
TRBV3-1,.,.,TRBJ2-3,TGTGCCAGCAGAGCCGTCCGGGGGAACACAGATACGCAGTATTTT,CASRAVRGNTDTQYF
TRBV7-8,TRBD1,many,TRBJ2-1,TGTGCCAGCAGCACCAGACAGGGTAGTAATGAGCAGTTCTTC,CASSTRQGSNEQFF
TRBV14,TRBD1,many,TRBJ1-4,TGTGCCAGCAGCCGACGGACAGGACTTAATGAAAAACTGTTTTTT,CASSRRTGLNEKLFF
TRBV9,TRBD1,many,TRBJ2-1,TGTGCCAGCAGCGAAACAGGGGGCCCCTACAATGAGCAGTTCTTC,CASSETGGPYNEQFF
TRBV12-3/TRBV12-4,.,many,TRBJ2-1,TGTGCCAGCAGCCTGCTGGTCGGGAGCCCCCCCAATGAGCAGTTCTTC,CASSLLVGSPPNEQFF
TRBV18,TRBD2,few,TRBJ2-2,TGTGCCAGCTCACCACTCACCGGGAGGGGCACCGGGGAGCTGTTTTTT,CASSPLTGRGTGELFF
TRBV29-1,.,many,TRBJ1-5,TGCAGCGTTGCGGACAGCTCCTATAGCAATCAGCCCCAGCATTTT,CSVADSSYSNQPQHF
TRBV18,.,many,TRBJ1-3,TGTGCCAGCTCACCACCGATGACAGCCAGTTTCTCTGGAAACACCATATATTTT,CASSPPMTASFSGNTIYF
TRBV7-2,.,many,TRBJ2-1,TGTGCCAGCAGCGCGCAAACGGGTATATCCTACAATGAGCAGTTCTTC,CASSAQTGISYNEQFF
TRBV12-3/TRBV12-4,TRBD1,many,TRBJ1-1,TGTGCCAGCAGTTTGGCCGGGACAGGGGCCTCTGAAGCTTTCTTT,CASSLAGTGASEAFF